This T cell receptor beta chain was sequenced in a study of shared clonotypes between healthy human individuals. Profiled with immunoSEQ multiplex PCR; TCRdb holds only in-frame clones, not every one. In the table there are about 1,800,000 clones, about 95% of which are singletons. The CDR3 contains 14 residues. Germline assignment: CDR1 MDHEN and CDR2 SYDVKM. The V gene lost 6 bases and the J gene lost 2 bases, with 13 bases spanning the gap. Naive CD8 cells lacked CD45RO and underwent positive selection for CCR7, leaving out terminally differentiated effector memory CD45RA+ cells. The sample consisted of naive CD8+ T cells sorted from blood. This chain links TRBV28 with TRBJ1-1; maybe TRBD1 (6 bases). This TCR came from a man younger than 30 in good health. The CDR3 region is CASSLPGGNTEAFF. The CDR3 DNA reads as TGTGCCAGCAGCCTCCCCGGGGGCAACACTGAAGCTTTCTTT.